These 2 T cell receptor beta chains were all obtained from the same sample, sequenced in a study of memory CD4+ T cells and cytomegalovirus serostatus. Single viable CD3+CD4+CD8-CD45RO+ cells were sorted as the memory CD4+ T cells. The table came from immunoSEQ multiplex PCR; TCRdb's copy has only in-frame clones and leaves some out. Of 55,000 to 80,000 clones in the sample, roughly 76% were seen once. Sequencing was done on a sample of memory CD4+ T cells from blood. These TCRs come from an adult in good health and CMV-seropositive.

CDR3 DNA: TGTGCCAGCAGTTTTGGGGCGGTAGGGTCCAATGAGCAGTTCTTC. Protein: CASSFGAVGSNEQFF. The chain recombines TRBV28 with TRBJ2-1; possible D gene TRBD1, 5 bases. This CDR3 is 15 amino acids long. Germline CDR1 and CDR2: MDHEN and SYDVKM. V shed 3 bases and J shed 6 bases, with 15 bases lying between them.

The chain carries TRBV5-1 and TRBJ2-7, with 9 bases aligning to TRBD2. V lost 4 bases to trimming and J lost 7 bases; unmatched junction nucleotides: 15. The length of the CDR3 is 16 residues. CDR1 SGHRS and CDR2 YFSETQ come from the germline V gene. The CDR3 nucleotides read TGCGCCAGCAGCCAAACTCGGACTAGCGAAAGATTAGAGCAGTACTTC. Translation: CASSQTRTSERLEQYF.